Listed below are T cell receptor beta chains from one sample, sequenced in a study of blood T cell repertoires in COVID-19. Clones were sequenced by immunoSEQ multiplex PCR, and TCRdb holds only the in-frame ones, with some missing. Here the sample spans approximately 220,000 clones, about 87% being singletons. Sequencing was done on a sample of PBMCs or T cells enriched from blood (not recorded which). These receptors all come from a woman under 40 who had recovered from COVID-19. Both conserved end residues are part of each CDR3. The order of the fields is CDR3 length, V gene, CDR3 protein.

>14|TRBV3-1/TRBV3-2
CASSEGGGSYEQYF
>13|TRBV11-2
CASSSTGFSEQYF
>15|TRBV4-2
CASSLTRGSQETQYF
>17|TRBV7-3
CASSLTFSTSGGDTQYF
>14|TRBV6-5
CASKFPDRGSPLHF
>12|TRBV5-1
CASSPDRGKQYF
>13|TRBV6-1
CASSESGLDGYTF
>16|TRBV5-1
CASSLGRGPNFDTQYF
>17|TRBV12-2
CASRFERRAAGTDTQYF
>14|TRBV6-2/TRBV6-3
CASSSGREIDEQYF
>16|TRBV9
CASSVARDTNTGELFF
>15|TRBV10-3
CAISGAGSLANEQFF
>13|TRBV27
CASSLTSNQPQHF
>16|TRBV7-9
CASSSPPSGVDYGYTF
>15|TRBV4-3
CASSHDRVRGEKLFF
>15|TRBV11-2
CASSSRDRDTDTQYF
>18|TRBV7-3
CASSLRRSNSYSNQPQHF
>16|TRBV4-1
CASSQEGTGGNQPQHF
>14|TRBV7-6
CASREGQGSPEAFF
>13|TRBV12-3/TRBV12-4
CASGAGSQETQYF
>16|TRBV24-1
CATSDPGRGARNEQFF
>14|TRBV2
CASRDREDTGELFF
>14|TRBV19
CASRSGYGTDTQYF
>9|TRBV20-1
CSVENEQFF
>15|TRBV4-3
CASSQRQGAHWGYTF
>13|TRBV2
CASSEEGRQPQHF
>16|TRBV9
CASSVASGVVYNEQFF
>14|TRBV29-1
CSVRTITGANEQFF
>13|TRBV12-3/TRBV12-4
CASSLNSPYEAFF
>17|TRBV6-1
CASSEGFLAGRWSEQYF